The following is a T cell receptor beta chain sequence with its context. The antigen is undetermined. Researchers grouped second doses given at about 4 or about 12 weeks into one pool. These data are taken from a study of T cell responses to AZD1222 COVID-19 vaccine. Study-wide points: Clonal diversity was possibly underestimated, and the donors were mostly white British, with more females. Repertoires in all cases were sampled only once the peak T cell response had passed.

Assay: immunoSEQ multiplex PCR; the TCRdb copy retains only in-frame clones and omits some. The sample shows about 88,000 clones, approximately 91% of them seen only once. Germline V CDR1 and CDR2: KGHSH, LQKENI. V dropped 2 bases and J dropped 5 bases, with 7 bases sitting between them. CDR3 length: 13 amino acids. The material sequenced was peripheral blood, taken 28 days after the second AZD1222 dose. The source is an adult who received the AZD1222 COVID-19 vaccine. The V gene is TRBV18, the J gene TRBJ2-1; D is undetermined. This CDR3 is CASSPIWNNEQFF. CDR3 nucleotides: TGTGCCAGCTCACCAATATGGAACAATGAGCAGTTCTTC.